This T cell receptor (beta chain) comes out of a study of beta chain features in type 1 diabetes. Across the whole study: Regarding age, gender and cell yields, patients proved similar to healthy donors. Sorted cells from all samples, numbering about 98 million, were examined. The study's findings and limits: In all four CD4+ subsets, TCRB CDR3 length was significantly, moderately reduced in type 1 diabetes. Unsettled here was the matter of whether HLA type influences TCRB rearrangement.

Since all of the isolated RNA was reverse transcribed, expressed TCRB transcripts were what got sequenced. This table comes from immunoSEQ multiplex PCR, and its TCRdb copy is limited to in-frame clones, with some not included. Of roughly 700,000 clones listed, about an eighth are singletons. V was pared by 0 bases and J by 1 base, with 10 bases between. The V gene's germline CDR1 is LGHNA and CDR2 YNFKEQ. CDR3 size: 15 residues. By way of CD45RO/CCR7/CD25/CD127/CD95/CD27, the CD4+ regulatory, stem cell-like memory, central memory and naive cells were sorted. This clone was seen a few times. The antigen is unknown.

Sequenced material: naive CD4+ T cells from blood. The receptor comes from a man aged 18 to 29 with type 1 diabetes. The V call is TRBV4-2, the J call TRBJ2-7; no firm D call. For the CDR3, the DNA is TGTGCCAGCAGCCAAGATAGGGCAGCTTCCTACGAGCAGTACTTC. This encodes CASSQDRAASYEQYF.